This entry lists 13 T cell receptor beta chains sequenced from one sample in a study of blood T cell repertoires in COVID-19. The table came from immunoSEQ multiplex PCR; TCRdb's copy has only in-frame clones and leaves some out. This sample has around 430,000 clones; 80% to 90% occur once, and the top ten carry approximately 9.3%. Sample: PBMCs or T cells enriched from blood (not recorded which). These receptor sequences come from a woman aged 45 to 65 who had recovered from COVID-19.

The V and J genes are TRBV7-9 and TRBJ2-3; 10 positions agree with TRBD2. This CDR3 has 14 residues. Looked up from germline, CDR1 is SEHNR and CDR2 is FQNEAQ (reference sequence). V gave up 10 bases and J gave up 0 bases; unmatched junction bases: 4. The CDR3 loop is CATETSGSTDTQYF. For the CDR3, the DNA is TGTGCCACCGAGACTAGCGGGAGCACAGATACGCAGTATTTT.

The V and J genes are TRBV11-2 and TRBJ1-2, with 9 bases identical to TRBD1. The CDR3 extends over 13 amino acids. The V segment lost 4 bases and the J segment 6 bases; nucleotides outside the gene matches: 3. The germline V gene encodes CDR1 SGHAT and CDR2 FQNNGV. CDR3: CASSSTGGDGYTF. CDR3 nucleotides: TGTGCCAGCAGCTCCACAGGGGGCGATGGCTACACCTTC.

The J gene is TRBJ1-4, the V gene TRBV24-1; D is possibly TRBD1 (6 bases). V dropped 12 bases and J dropped 8 bases, with 18 bases sitting between them. The CDR3 extends over 13 amino acids. The germline gives CDR1 KGHDR, CDR2 SFDVKD. The CDR3 loop is CAAAGGAGEKLFF. CDR3 nucleotide sequence: TGTGCCGCCGCCGGGGGGGCAGGGGAAAAACTGTTTTTT.

The count of this clone is one. This rearrangement joins TRBV29-1 to TRBJ1-1, with D possibly matching TRBD1 (5 bases). V was pared by 5 bases and J by 0 bases, with 13 bases between. The CDR3 length is 14 residues. The V gene's germline CDR1 is SQVTM and CDR2 ANQGSEA. The CDR3 region has the DNA TGCAGCGTTTTTCGACAGCTCATGAACACTGAAGCTTTCTTT. It translates to CSVFRQLMNTEAFF.

V usage is TRBV19 and J usage is TRBJ2-1; D might be TRBD1 (8 bases). The V and J ends lost 5 bases and 3 bases respectively, with 17 bases between them. The germline V gene has CDR1 LNHDA and CDR2 SQIVND (reference sequence). The CDR3 spans 16 residues. This chain's CDR3 is CASSLRTGRVYNEQFF. CDR3 sequence (DNA): TGTGCCAGTAGTCTCCGGACAGGGAGGGTCTACAATGAGCAGTTCTTC.

This sequence joins TRBV3-1 (or the pseudogene TRBV3-2) and TRBJ1-2; D is unresolved. Trimming cost V 0 bases and J 6 bases, with 8 bases left between them. Germline CDR1 LGHDT, CDR2 YNNKEL (reference sequence). This CDR3 has 13 residues. The CDR3 coding sequence is TGTGCCAGCAGCCAAGAACGACACCATGGCTACACCTTC. Residues: CASSQERHHGYTF.

V gene TRBV29-1 combines with J gene TRBJ1-2; D gene uncertain. Between the trimmed V and J ends, which lost 2 bases and 4 bases, there was a span of 11 bases. The CDR3 runs to 13 residues. Germline CDR1 and CDR2: SQVTM and ANQGSEA. CDR3 DNA sequence: TGCAGCGTTGAACCCCCAGTCTCCTATGGCTACACCTTC. Amino acids: CSVEPPVSYGYTF.

V gene TRBV9 combines with J gene TRBJ1-2, with 8 nucleotides matching TRBD1. Trimming removed 2 bases from V and 3 bases from J; junction bases left unmatched: 0. CDR3 size: 13 residues. Germline assignment: CDR1 SGDLS and CDR2 YYNGEE. CDR3 bases: TGTGCCAGCAGCGTGGACAGGGACTATGGCTACACCTTC. It specifies CASSVDRDYGYTF. The full variable domain, in which reference TRBV9 and TRBJ1-2 provide the parts outside the CDR3, is DSGVTQTPKHLITATGQRVTLRCSPRSGDLSVYWYQQSLDQGLQFLIQYYNGEERAKGNILERFSAQQFPDLHSELNLSSLELGDSALYFCASSVDRDYGYTFGSGTRLTVV.

About this clone: Other nucleotide sequences from this sample produce the same CDR3. J is TRBJ1-5 and V is TRBV19, with TRBD1 as a possible D gene (6 bases). CDR3 length: 13 amino acids. Looked up from germline, CDR1 is LNHDA and CDR2 is SQIVND (reference sequence). V lost 5 bases to trimming and J lost 4 bases, with 9 bases between them. The CDR3 reads CASSDRGNQPQHF. CDR3 DNA: TGTGCCAGTAGTGATAGGGGGAATCAGCCCCAGCATTTT.

V gene TRBV27 combines with J gene TRBJ1-6; maybe TRBD1 (5 bases). This CDR3 has 14 residues. Trimming left V 3 bases short and J 5 bases short, with 8 bases between. Germline lookup yields CDR1 MNHEY and CDR2 SMNVEV (reference sequence). Here the CDR3 reads CASSFTGDNSPLHF. CDR3 DNA sequence: TGTGCCAGCAGTTTCACGGGGGATAATTCACCCCTCCACTTT.

This clone was observed a few times. The rearrangement links TRBV7-9 to TRBJ1-2; perhaps TRBD1 as D (5 bases). Germline lookup yields CDR1 SEHNR and CDR2 FQNEAQ (reference sequence). The CDR3 contains 13 residues. The V and J ends lost 8 bases and 7 bases respectively, with 17 bases between them. Here the CDR3 reads CASAVLRGSGYTF. CDR3 DNA: TGTGCCAGCGCAGTTTTAAGGGGAAGTGGCTACACCTTC.

The rearrangement uses TRBV19 and TRBJ1-1; no clear D. The CDR3 has 15 residues. The germline CDR1 and CDR2 sequences are LNHDA and SQIVND (reference sequence). The V and J ends lost 9 bases and 0 bases respectively, with 17 bases between them. CDR3 residues: CASSSGLRVNTEAFF. The CDR3 DNA sequence: TGTGCCAGCAGCTCAGGACTGCGGGTGAACACTGAAGCTTTCTTT.

The chain links TRBV19 to TRBJ2-1; TRBD1 matches at 7 bases. Germline V gives CDR1 LNHDA, CDR2 SQIVND (reference sequence). The CDR3 contains 14 residues. J gave up 2 bases and V 6 bases, and 4 bases lay outside the gene matches. The CDR3 reads CASSDRVPYNEQFF. Written as DNA, the CDR3 is TGTGCCAGTAGCGACAGGGTCCCCTACAATGAGCAGTTCTTC.